This TCR beta chain emerged from a study of T cell repertoires in cytomegalovirus infection. This clonotype showed up just a few times. TCRdb independently ran MiXCR on the reads; one entry per CDR3 protein. The sample has some 300,000 distinct CDR3 sequences, roughly a tenth seen once. The CDR3 is 16 amino acids. Germline V gives CDR1 MNHNY, CDR2 SVGAGI (reference sequence). Trimming removed 0 bases at V and 5 bases at J, with 14 bases between. Sequencing was performed on PBMCs. The source of this sequence is a human donor in good health (CMV status not recorded). Some clones in this sample may be carry-over from other donors' samples. The rearrangement uses TRBV6-6 and TRBJ1-5; D is perhaps TRBD1 (6 bases). Here the CDR3 DNA reads TGTGCCAGCAGTTACTCGACGGCCAGGGGTTATCAGCCCCAGCATTTT. This gives the protein CASSYSTARGYQPQHF.